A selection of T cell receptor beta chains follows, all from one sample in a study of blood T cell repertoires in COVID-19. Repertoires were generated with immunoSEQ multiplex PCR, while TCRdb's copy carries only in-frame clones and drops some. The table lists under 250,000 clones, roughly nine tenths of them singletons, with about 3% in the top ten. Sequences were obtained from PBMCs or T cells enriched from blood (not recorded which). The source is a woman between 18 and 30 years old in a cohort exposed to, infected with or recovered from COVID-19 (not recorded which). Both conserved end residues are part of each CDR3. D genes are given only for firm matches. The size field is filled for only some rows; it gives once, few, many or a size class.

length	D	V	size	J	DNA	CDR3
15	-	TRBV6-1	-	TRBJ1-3	TGTGCCAGCAGTGAAGTCGGTGGAGCTGGAAACACCATATATTTT	CASSEVGGAGNTIYF
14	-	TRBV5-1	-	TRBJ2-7	TGCGCCAGCAGCCCCGATGGGGGGTTTTACGAGCAGTACTTC	CASSPDGGFYEQYF
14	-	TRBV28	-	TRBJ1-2	TGTGCCAGCAGTCCCGGGGGAAACTTCTATGGCTACACCTTC	CASSPGGNFYGYTF
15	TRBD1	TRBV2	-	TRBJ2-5	TGTGCCAGCAGTTTGGACAGGGGGCTTTTAGAGACCCAGTACTTC	CASSLDRGLLETQYF
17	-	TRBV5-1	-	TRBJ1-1	TGCGCCAGCAGCCAATTTGGCGGGGGGGACATGAACACTGAAGCTTTCTTT	CASSQFGGGDMNTEAFF
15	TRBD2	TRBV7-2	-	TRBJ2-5	TGTGCCAGCAGCCGCTCGGCTAGCGGTCGAGAGACCCAGTACTTC	CASSRSASGRETQYF
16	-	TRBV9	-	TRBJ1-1	TGTGCCAGCAGCGTATCGATGCAGGGTGGGGACACTGAAGCTTTCTTT	CASSVSMQGGDTEAFF
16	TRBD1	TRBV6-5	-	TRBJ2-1	TGTGCCAGCAGTTACTCGGGACAGGGGTCCTACAATGAGCAGTTCTTC	CASSYSGQGSYNEQFF
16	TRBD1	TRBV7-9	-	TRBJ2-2	TGTGCCAGCAGCGCCCCGGGACAGCCGAACACCGGGGAGCTGTTTTTT	CASSAPGQPNTGELFF
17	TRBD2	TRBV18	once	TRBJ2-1	TGTGCCAGCTCACCAATTTCCGGACTAGCTTCCTACAATGAGCAGTTCTTC	CASSPISGLASYNEQFF
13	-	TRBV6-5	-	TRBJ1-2	TGTGCCAGCAGTTACGACAGGAACTATGGCTACACCTTC	CASSYDRNYGYTF
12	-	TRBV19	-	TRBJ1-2	TGTGCCAGTAGTATAGGGGAGTATGGCTACACCTTC	CASSIGEYGYTF
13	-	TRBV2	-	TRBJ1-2	TGTGCCAGCAGCCCCGAGGCAGCCCGAGGCTACACCTTC	CASSPEAARGYTF
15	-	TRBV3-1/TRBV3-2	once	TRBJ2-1	TGTGCCAGCAGTCCCCCATCTAGCATGGACAATGAGCAGTTCTTC	CASSPPSSMDNEQFF
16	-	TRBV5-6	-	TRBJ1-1	TGTGCCAGCAGCTTGGTGCCAGGAAGTACGCACACTGAAGCTTTCTTT	CASSLVPGSTHTEAFF
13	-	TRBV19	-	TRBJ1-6	TGTGCCAGTAGTCGTGGGGGCAATTCACCCCTCCACTTT	CASSRGGNSPLHF
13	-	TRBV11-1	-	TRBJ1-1	TGTGCCAGCAGCCGCGGACAATTCACTGAAGCTTTCTTT	CASSRGQFTEAFF
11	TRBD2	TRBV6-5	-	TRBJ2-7	TGTGCCAGCAGCGCCGGGGGGACTATCGGCTTC	CASSAGGTIGF
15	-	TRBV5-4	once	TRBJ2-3	TGTGCCAGCAGCCCGGACAGCGATTTTACAGATACGCAGTATTTT	CASSPDSDFTDTQYF
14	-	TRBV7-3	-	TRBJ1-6	TGTGCCAGCAGCTCGGGACTCTCTAATTCACCCCTCCACTTT	CASSSGLSNSPLHF
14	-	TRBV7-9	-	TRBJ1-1	TGTGCCAGCAGCTTAGGACGGGGGAACACTGAAGCTTTCTTT	CASSLGRGNTEAFF
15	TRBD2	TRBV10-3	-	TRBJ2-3	TGTGCCATCAGCTTGACTAGCGGGGGAACAGATACGCAGTATTTT	CAISLTSGGTDTQYF
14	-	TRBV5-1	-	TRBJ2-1	TGCGCCAGCAGCTTGCAGGGTTTAGGGAATGAGCAGTTCTTC	CASSLQGLGNEQFF
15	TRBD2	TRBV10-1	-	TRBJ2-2	TGCGCCAGCAGTGCGGTAGCGGGAGACACCGGGGAGCTGTTTTTT	CASSAVAGDTGELFF
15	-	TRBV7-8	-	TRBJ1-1	TGTGCCAGCAGCTTAGTTGGGGGCCAGGGAACTGAAGCTTTCTTT	CASSLVGGQGTEAFF
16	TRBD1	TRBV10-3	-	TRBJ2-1	TGTGCCATCAGTGACTTAGCGGACAGGGAAAGCAATGAGCAGTTCTTC	CAISDLADRESNEQFF
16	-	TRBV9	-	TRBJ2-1	TGTGCCAGCAGCCCCCAGACAGGTTCCGCATACAATGAGCAGTTCTTC	CASSPQTGSAYNEQFF
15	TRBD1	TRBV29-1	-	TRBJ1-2	TGCAGCGCCAAAGGGACAGGGGGGCGATACTATGGCTACACCTTC	CSAKGTGGRYYGYTF
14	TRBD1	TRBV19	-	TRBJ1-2	TGTGCCAGTAGTATCGGTCAGGGGGCTTATGGCTACACCTTC	CASSIGQGAYGYTF
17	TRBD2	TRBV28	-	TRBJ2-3	TGTGCCAGCAGTTTGCGACTAGCGGGGGTCCTCGCAGATACGCAGTATTTT	CASSLRLAGVLADTQYF
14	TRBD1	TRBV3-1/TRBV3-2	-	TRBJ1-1	TGTGCCAGCAGCCAAGAAGGGGGCGACACTGAAGCTTTCTTT	CASSQEGGDTEAFF
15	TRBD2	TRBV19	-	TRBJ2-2	TGTGCCAGTAGTCGCAGCGGGGGGGCTTACGGGGAGCTGTTTTTT	CASSRSGGAYGELFF
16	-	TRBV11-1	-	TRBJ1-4	TGTGCCAGCAGCTTAACCGGCCGGGCAACTAATGAAAAACTGTTTTTT	CASSLTGRATNEKLFF
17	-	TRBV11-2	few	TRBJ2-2	TGTGCCAGCAGCTTTCCAGGGTTGACCGTTAACACCGGGGAGCTGTTTTTT	CASSFPGLTVNTGELFF
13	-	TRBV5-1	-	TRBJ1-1	TGCGCCAGCAGGGACACGTTGAACACTGAAGCTTTCTTT	CASRDTLNTEAFF
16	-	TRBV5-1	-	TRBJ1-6	TGCGCCAGCAGCTTGGGGGTCAGGACAACTAATTCACCCCTCCACTTT	CASSLGVRTTNSPLHF
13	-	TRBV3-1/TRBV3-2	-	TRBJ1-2	TGTGCCAGCAAGGGGGACGGTAACTATGGCTACACCTTC	CASKGDGNYGYTF